This is a list of T cell receptor beta chains from one sample in a study of vaccination and CD4 T cells after COVID-19. Their recognized antigens are unknown. TCRdb passed the PCR reads through MiXCR, listing each CDR3 protein once. This table has 14,000 to 15,000 distinct CDR3 sequences, roughly two fifths appearing once. The sample comprised CD4+ T cells from blood, cultured in vitro. The receptors were gathered from a human donor who had recovered from COVID-19. Both conserved end residues are part of each CDR3. D genes are given only for firm matches. Expanded clones are given a class, and other clones once, few, many or no size at all.

j_gene: TRBJ2-1
abundance: -
v_gene: TRBV21-1
d_gene: -
CDR3aa: CASSCGEVGTSGNEQFF
CDR3nt: TGTGCCAGCAGTTGCGGTGAGGTCGGGACTAGCGGGAATGAGCAGTTCTTC

j_gene: TRBJ2-2
abundance: few
v_gene: TRBV11-3
d_gene: TRBD1
CDR3aa: CASRLQGSGELFF
CDR3nt: TGTGCCAGCAGATTACAGGGGAGCGGGGAGCTGTTTTTT

j_gene: TRBJ1-5
abundance: -
v_gene: TRBV27
d_gene: -
CDR3aa: CASSLQGLQPQHF
CDR3nt: TGTGCCAGCAGTTTACAGGGTCTTCAGCCCCAGCATTTT

j_gene: TRBJ1-2
abundance: few
v_gene: TRBV19
d_gene: TRBD1
CDR3aa: CASSIRPGQGYGYTF
CDR3nt: TGTGCCAGTAGTATTCGTCCGGGACAGGGCTATGGCTACACCTTC

j_gene: TRBJ1-2
abundance: once
v_gene: TRBV19
d_gene: -
CDR3aa: CASYPQRMGNYGYTF
CDR3nt: TGTGCCAGTTACCCCCAGAGGATGGGTAACTATGGCTACACCTTC

j_gene: TRBJ1-2
abundance: few
v_gene: TRBV20-1
d_gene: -
CDR3aa: CSAPKVDYGYTF
CDR3nt: TGCAGTGCTCCTAAGGTAGACTATGGCTACACCTTC

j_gene: TRBJ1-2
abundance: -
v_gene: TRBV28
d_gene: -
CDR3aa: CASSLQLRNYGYTF
CDR3nt: TGTGCCAGCAGTTTACAGCTAAGGAACTATGGCTACACCTTC

j_gene: TRBJ2-3
abundance: -
v_gene: TRBV12-3/TRBV12-4
d_gene: -
CDR3aa: CASSFNQWGTQYF
CDR3nt: TGTGCCAGCAGTTTTAATCAGTGGGGTACGCAGTATTTT

j_gene: TRBJ2-7
abundance: once
v_gene: TRBV6-1
d_gene: TRBD2
CDR3aa: CATGGGKSVYEQYF
CDR3nt: TGTGCCACGGGGGGAGGTAAGAGCGTCTACGAGCAGTACTTC

j_gene: TRBJ1-1
abundance: -
v_gene: TRBV27
d_gene: TRBD1
CDR3aa: CASSSWTGNTEAFF
CDR3nt: TGTGCCAGCAGTTCATGGACAGGGAACACTGAAGCTTTCTTT

j_gene: TRBJ2-4
abundance: -
v_gene: TRBV20-1
d_gene: -
CDR3aa: CSARVEGGTKNIQYF
CDR3nt: TGCAGTGCTAGAGTTGAGGGGGGGACCAAAAACATTCAGTACTTC

j_gene: TRBJ1-6
abundance: -
v_gene: TRBV11-2
d_gene: -
CDR3aa: CASSLGSSYNSPLHF
CDR3nt: TGTGCCAGCAGCTTAGGGAGCTCCTATAATTCACCCCTCCACTTT

j_gene: TRBJ2-1
abundance: -
v_gene: TRBV12-3/TRBV12-4
d_gene: TRBD1
CDR3aa: CASSQLVTPGQGEFF
CDR3nt: TGTGCCAGCAGTCAACTCGTAACTCCGGGACAGGGTGAGTTCTTC

j_gene: TRBJ2-3
abundance: -
v_gene: TRBV20-1
d_gene: TRBD2
CDR3aa: CSASRTGSGGFTSTDTQYF
CDR3nt: TGCAGTGCTAGCCGTACAGGCAGCGGGGGGTTCACTAGCACAGATACGCAGTATTTT

j_gene: TRBJ2-3
abundance: -
v_gene: TRBV12-3/TRBV12-4
d_gene: -
CDR3aa: CASSRSRTTDTQYF
CDR3nt: TGTGCCAGCAGCCGATCTAGAACCACAGATACGCAGTATTTT

j_gene: TRBJ2-5
abundance: -
v_gene: TRBV20-1
d_gene: TRBD2
CDR3aa: CSASFFPAGVETQYF
CDR3nt: TGCAGTGCTAGTTTTTTTCCCGCGGGGGTAGAGACCCAGTACTTC

j_gene: TRBJ2-5
abundance: -
v_gene: TRBV20-1
d_gene: -
CDR3aa: CSARRAFQETQYF
CDR3nt: TGCAGTGCTAGGCGGGCCTTCCAAGAGACCCAGTACTTC

j_gene: TRBJ1-1
abundance: -
v_gene: TRBV29-1
d_gene: -
CDR3aa: CSVLGTTGSEAFF
CDR3nt: TGCAGCGTCCTCGGGACCACGGGCTCTGAAGCTTTCTTT

j_gene: TRBJ2-5
abundance: few
v_gene: TRBV7-2
d_gene: -
CDR3aa: CASSLSGHSQETQYF
CDR3nt: TGTGCCAGCAGCTTGTCGGGACACAGCCAAGAGACCCAGTACTTC

j_gene: TRBJ1-2
abundance: few
v_gene: TRBV20-1
d_gene: -
CDR3aa: CSASAAGMNYGYTF
CDR3nt: TGCAGTGCTAGCGCCGCGGGGATGAACTATGGCTACACCTTC

j_gene: TRBJ2-3
abundance: -
v_gene: TRBV12-3/TRBV12-4
d_gene: TRBD1
CDR3aa: CASSRDRGPTDTQYF
CDR3nt: TGTGCCAGCAGTCGGGACAGGGGGCCCACAGATACGCAGTATTTT

j_gene: TRBJ2-5
abundance: -
v_gene: TRBV28
d_gene: TRBD1
CDR3aa: CASSPLIRDRGRETQYF
CDR3nt: TGTGCCAGCAGCCCACTAATTCGGGACAGGGGGCGGGAGACCCAGTACTTC

j_gene: TRBJ1-4
abundance: -
v_gene: TRBV30
d_gene: TRBD1
CDR3aa: CAWRQDRGSNEKLFF
CDR3nt: TGTGCCTGGAGGCAAGACAGGGGGTCGAATGAAAAACTGTTTTTT

j_gene: TRBJ2-5
abundance: -
v_gene: TRBV7-2
d_gene: TRBD1
CDR3aa: CASSFQGVVMETQYF
CDR3nt: TGTGCCAGCAGCTTTCAGGGGGTGGTGATGGAGACCCAGTACTTC

j_gene: TRBJ2-7
abundance: -
v_gene: TRBV29-1
d_gene: TRBD1
CDR3aa: CSSSSGTGPYEQYF
CDR3nt: TGCAGCTCCTCATCCGGGACAGGACCCTACGAGCAGTACTTC

j_gene: TRBJ1-5
abundance: few
v_gene: TRBV7-3
d_gene: -
CDR3aa: CASSLTVSRGSNQPQHF
CDR3nt: TGTGCCAGCAGCTTAACGGTGTCCAGGGGCAGCAATCAGCCCCAGCATTTT

j_gene: TRBJ1-2
abundance: -
v_gene: TRBV25-1
d_gene: -
CDR3aa: CASRFSNYGYTF
CDR3nt: TGTGCCAGCAGATTCTCAAACTATGGCTACACCTTC

j_gene: TRBJ1-3
abundance: -
v_gene: TRBV7-2
d_gene: -
CDR3aa: CASSSRQISGNTIYF
CDR3nt: TGTGCCAGCAGCTCCAGACAGATCTCTGGAAACACCATATATTTT

j_gene: TRBJ2-5
abundance: -
v_gene: TRBV2
d_gene: -
CDR3aa: CASTIGGISQETQYF
CDR3nt: TGTGCCAGCACCATAGGTGGGATTTCTCAAGAGACCCAGTACTTC

j_gene: TRBJ1-2
abundance: -
v_gene: TRBV12-3/TRBV12-4
d_gene: -
CDR3aa: CASSPRSRGDPNYGYTF
CDR3nt: TGTGCCAGCAGTCCACGCTCCAGGGGCGACCCTAACTATGGCTACACCTTC

j_gene: TRBJ2-1
abundance: -
v_gene: TRBV19
d_gene: -
CDR3aa: CASSEYNEQFF
CDR3nt: TGTGCCAGTAGCGAATACAATGAGCAGTTCTTC

j_gene: TRBJ1-5
abundance: -
v_gene: TRBV6-1
d_gene: -
CDR3aa: CASSEMGGNQPQHF
CDR3nt: TGTGCCAGCAGTGAAATGGGAGGAAATCAGCCCCAGCATTTT

j_gene: TRBJ2-5
abundance: -
v_gene: TRBV20-1
d_gene: -
CDR3aa: CSARLKETQYF
CDR3nt: TGCAGTGCTAGACTCAAAGAGACCCAGTACTTC

j_gene: TRBJ2-3
abundance: -
v_gene: TRBV21-1
d_gene: -
CDR3aa: CASSKAGQGVFTDTQYF
CDR3nt: TGTGCCAGCAGCAAAGCCGGACAGGGAGTTTTCACAGATACGCAGTATTTT

j_gene: TRBJ1-2
abundance: few
v_gene: TRBV12-5
d_gene: -
CDR3aa: CASGVTGYHYTF
CDR3nt: TGTGCTAGTGGTGTAACAGGGTATCACTACACCTTC

j_gene: TRBJ1-5
abundance: medium-sized
v_gene: TRBV7-6
d_gene: -
CDR3aa: CASSRRVGQPQHF
CDR3nt: TGTGCCAGCAGTCGACGAGTGGGTCAGCCCCAGCATTTT

j_gene: TRBJ1-2
abundance: -
v_gene: TRBV19
d_gene: -
CDR3aa: CATQSGTGANYGYTF
CDR3nt: TGTGCCACCCAGAGCGGGACTGGGGCCAACTATGGCTACACCTTC

j_gene: TRBJ2-7
abundance: few
v_gene: TRBV24-1
d_gene: TRBD1
CDR3aa: CATSRAGTGESYEQYF
CDR3nt: TGTGCCACCAGTCGAGCTGGGACAGGGGAAAGCTACGAGCAGTACTTC

j_gene: TRBJ2-1
abundance: -
v_gene: TRBV7-8
d_gene: TRBD2
CDR3aa: CASSQGTSGTEQFF
CDR3nt: TGTGCCAGCAGCCAAGGGACTAGCGGGACTGAGCAGTTCTTC

j_gene: TRBJ2-2
abundance: -
v_gene: TRBV5-6
d_gene: -
CDR3aa: CATQELGGSNTGELFF
CDR3nt: TGTGCCACCCAAGAACTTGGAGGGTCGAACACCGGGGAGCTGTTTTTT

j_gene: TRBJ1-2
abundance: once
v_gene: TRBV20-1
d_gene: -
CDR3aa: CSAPIPGQNGYTF
CDR3nt: TGCAGTGCGCCTATACCAGGGCAGAATGGCTACACCTTC

j_gene: TRBJ1-2
abundance: -
v_gene: TRBV12-3/TRBV12-4
d_gene: -
CDR3aa: CASRLGGNYGYTF
CDR3nt: TGTGCCAGCAGACTCGGGGGGAACTATGGCTACACCTTC

j_gene: TRBJ1-2
abundance: -
v_gene: TRBV6-1
d_gene: -
CDR3aa: CASRTSTGGYTF
CDR3nt: TGTGCCAGCAGAACGTCGACAGGTGGCTACACCTTC

j_gene: TRBJ2-7
abundance: once
v_gene: TRBV12-3/TRBV12-4
d_gene: -
CDR3aa: CASSPFRVGEQYF
CDR3nt: TGTGCCAGCAGTCCTTTTCGCGTCGGGGAGCAGTACTTC

j_gene: TRBJ2-5
abundance: medium-sized
v_gene: TRBV7-2
d_gene: TRBD2
CDR3aa: CASSPEERGGLETQYF
CDR3nt: TGTGCCAGCAGCCCAGAAGAGCGGGGGGGCTTAGAGACCCAGTACTTC

j_gene: TRBJ1-1
abundance: -
v_gene: TRBV18
d_gene: TRBD1
CDR3aa: CASSPEAPGGSEAFF
CDR3nt: TGTGCCAGCTCACCGGAGGCGCCAGGGGGGTCTGAAGCTTTCTTT

j_gene: TRBJ2-7
abundance: -
v_gene: TRBV12-5
d_gene: TRBD1
CDR3aa: CASGLGTGIYEQYF
CDR3nt: TGTGCTAGTGGTTTGGGGACAGGGATATACGAGCAGTACTTC

j_gene: TRBJ1-1
abundance: -
v_gene: TRBV7-8
d_gene: TRBD1
CDR3aa: CASSLEEGQGLTEAFF
CDR3nt: TGTGCCAGCAGCTTAGAGGAGGGACAGGGATTAACTGAAGCTTTCTTT

j_gene: TRBJ2-2
abundance: -
v_gene: TRBV10-2
d_gene: -
CDR3aa: CASSGPRGAFDTGELFF
CDR3nt: TGCGCCAGCAGTGGACCCCGAGGGGCCTTTGACACCGGGGAGCTGTTTTTT

j_gene: TRBJ2-3
abundance: -
v_gene: TRBV6-1
d_gene: -
CDR3aa: CASNGRGTQGPTDTQYF
CDR3nt: TGTGCCAGCAATGGTAGGGGCACGCAGGGGCCCACAGATACGCAGTATTTT